This T cell receptor (beta chain) was sequenced in a study of spatial heterogeneity in lung cancer. Background on the study: Consistent detection of more beta-chain than alpha-chain sequences was observed.

This sample's time point: sample taken at primary tumor resection. Sequencing of whole RNA from tumor, nontumor lung or frozen PBMC involved no sorting. A unique molecular identifier was carried by every single TCR cDNA molecule. Via MiXCR, TCRdb re-called the 5' RACE reads, giving one row per CDR3 protein. The sample includes about 15,000 distinct CDR3 sequences, around 8% seen only once; the top ten take roughly 34%. This clonotype was observed many times. The sequence came from a female donor with early-stage non-small cell lung cancer. Sequenced material: PBMCs, taken at surgery.

CDR3 sequence: CASSLENRRNYGYTF. The DNA of the CDR3 is TGCGCCAGCAGCTTGGAAAATAGGAGGAACTATGGCTACACCTTC. The V and J genes are TRBV5-1 and TRBJ1-2, with D hard to call. This CDR3 spans 15 amino acids. Trimming shortened V by 0 bases and J by 2 bases, and 11 bases separated the two germline ends. The germline CDR1 and CDR2 sequences are SGHRS and YFSETQ.